This TCR beta chain is from a study of beta chain features in type 1 diabetes. What was sequenced were expressed TCRB transcripts, since all of the isolated RNA had been reverse transcribed. Clones were read by immunoSEQ multiplex PCR, and TCRdb kept only the in-frame ones, dropping some. Of around 240,000 clones in the sample, over 8.5% were seen once. The CDR3 has 14 residues. Germline V gene data show CDR1 as SEHNR and CDR2 as FQNEAQ (reference sequence). V lost 2 bases and J lost 6, with 12 bases in between. At least ten counts were recorded for this clone. The material sequenced was naive CD4+ T cells from blood. V and J are TRBV7-9 and TRBJ2-3, with D tentatively TRBD1 (5 bases). The receptor was isolated from a woman between 18 and 30 years old in good health. The CDR3 DNA sequence: TGTGCCAGCAGCTTAACAGACAGAGCGGATACGCAGTATTTT. Its protein product is CASSLTDRADTQYF.